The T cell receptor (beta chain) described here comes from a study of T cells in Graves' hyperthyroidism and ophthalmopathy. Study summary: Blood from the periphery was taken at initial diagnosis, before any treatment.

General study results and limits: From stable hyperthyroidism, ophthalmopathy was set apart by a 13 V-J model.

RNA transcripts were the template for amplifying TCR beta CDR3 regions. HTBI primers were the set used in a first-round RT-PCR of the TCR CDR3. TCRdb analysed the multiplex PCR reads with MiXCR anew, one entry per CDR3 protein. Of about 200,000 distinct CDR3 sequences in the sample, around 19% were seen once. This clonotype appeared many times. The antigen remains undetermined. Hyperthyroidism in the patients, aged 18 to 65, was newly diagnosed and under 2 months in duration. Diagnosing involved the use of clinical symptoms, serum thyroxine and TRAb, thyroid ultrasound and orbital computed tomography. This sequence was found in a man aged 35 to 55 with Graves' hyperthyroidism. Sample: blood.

The CDR3 loop reads CASSPPGSLARTQYF. CDR3 coding DNA: TGTGCCAGCAGCCCCCCCGGCTCCCTAGCGCGGACCCAGTACTTC. This chain joins TRBV7-9 and TRBJ2-5; possible D gene TRBD2, 6 bases. The germline gives CDR1 SEHNR, CDR2 FQNEAQ (reference sequence). The CDR3 covers 15 residues. V was shortened by 5 bases and J by 7 bases, with 20 bases between the two germline ends.